This T cell receptor (beta chain) was obtained from a study of tumor-infiltrating lymphocytes in localized non-small cell lung cancer. Study conclusions and caveats: IM1 and IM2 tumors showed no difference in T-cell fraction. Tumors had more T cell infiltration than uninvolved lung, per TCRbeta sequencing and CD3 counts.

For this clone: The target antigen is unknown.

Data came from immunoSEQ multiplex PCR; TCRdb stores just in-frame clones and leaves some out. The table lists roughly 12,000 clones, 60% to 85% of them singletons, with about a sixth in the top ten. Germline V lookup: CDR1 SEHNR, CDR2 FQNEAQ (reference sequence). V lost 1 base and J lost 3, with 15 bases in between. The CDR3 has 16 residues. The sequence came from a human donor with non-small cell lung cancer. This sequence joins TRBV7-9 and TRBJ1-1; D possibly corresponds to TRBD1 (6 bases). Material: uninvolved lung tissue not adjacent to the tumor. Here the CDR3 DNA reads TGTGCCAGCAGCTTAGAACGGACAGAGGCTTACACTGAAGCTTTCTTT. It codes for CASSLERTEAYTEAFF.